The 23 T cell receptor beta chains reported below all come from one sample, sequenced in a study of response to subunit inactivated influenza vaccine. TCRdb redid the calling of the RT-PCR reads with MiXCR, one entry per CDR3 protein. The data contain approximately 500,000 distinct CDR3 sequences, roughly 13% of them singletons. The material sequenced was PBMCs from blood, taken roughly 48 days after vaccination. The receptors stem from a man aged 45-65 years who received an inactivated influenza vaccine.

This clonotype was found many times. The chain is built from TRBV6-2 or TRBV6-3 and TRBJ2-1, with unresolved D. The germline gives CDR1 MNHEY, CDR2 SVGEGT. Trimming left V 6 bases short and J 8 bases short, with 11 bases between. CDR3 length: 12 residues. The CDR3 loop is CASRGMIDEQFF. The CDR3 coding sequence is TGTGCCAGCAGGGGAATGATCGATGAGCAGTTCTTC.

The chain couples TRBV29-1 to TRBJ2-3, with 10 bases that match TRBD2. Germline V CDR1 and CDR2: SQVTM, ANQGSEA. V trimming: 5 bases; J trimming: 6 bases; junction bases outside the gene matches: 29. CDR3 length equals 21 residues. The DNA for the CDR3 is TGCAGCGTTCCGAGAAGGCGACAGGGGACTAGTCTAGCGGGAGTGGTCGATACGCAGTATTTT. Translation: CSVPRRRQGTSLAGVVDTQYF.

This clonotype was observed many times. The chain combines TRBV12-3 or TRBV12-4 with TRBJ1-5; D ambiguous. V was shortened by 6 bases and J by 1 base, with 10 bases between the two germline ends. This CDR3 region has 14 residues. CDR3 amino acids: CASSWRASNQPQHF. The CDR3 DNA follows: TGTGCCAGCAGCTGGAGGGCCAGCAATCAGCCCCAGCATTTT.

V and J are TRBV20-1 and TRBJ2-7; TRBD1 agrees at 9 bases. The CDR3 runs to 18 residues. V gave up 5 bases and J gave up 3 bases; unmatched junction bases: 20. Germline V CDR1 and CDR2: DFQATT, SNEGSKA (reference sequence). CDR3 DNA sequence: TGCAGTGCTGCTGTGGTGGGGGAGACAGGGGGTCGGGTCTACGAGCAGTACTTC. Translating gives CSAAVVGETGGRVYEQYF.

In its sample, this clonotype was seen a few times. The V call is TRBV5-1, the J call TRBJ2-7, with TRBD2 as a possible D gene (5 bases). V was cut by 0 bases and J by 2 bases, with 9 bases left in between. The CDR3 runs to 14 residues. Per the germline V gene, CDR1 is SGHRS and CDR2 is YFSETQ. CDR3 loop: CASSLEEVTYEQYF. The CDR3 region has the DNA TGCGCCAGCAGCTTGGAGGAGGTAACCTACGAGCAGTACTTC.

This chain's CDR3 is CASSAYEAQNIQYF. As DNA, the CDR3 is TGTGCCAGCAGCGCCTATGAGGCCCAAAACATTCAGTACTTC. The V gene is TRBV5-6, the J gene TRBJ2-4; D ambiguous. CDR1 and CDR2 from the germline V gene are SGHDT and YYEEEE. The CDR3 spans 14 residues. Trimming removed 4 bases from V and 5 bases from J, with 13 bases in between.

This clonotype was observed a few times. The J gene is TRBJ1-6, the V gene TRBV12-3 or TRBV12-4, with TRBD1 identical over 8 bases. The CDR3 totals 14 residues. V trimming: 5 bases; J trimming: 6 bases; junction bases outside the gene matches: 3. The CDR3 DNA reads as TGTGCCAGCAGTGGACAGGGTGGTAATTCACCCCTCCACTTT. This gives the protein CASSGQGGNSPLHF.

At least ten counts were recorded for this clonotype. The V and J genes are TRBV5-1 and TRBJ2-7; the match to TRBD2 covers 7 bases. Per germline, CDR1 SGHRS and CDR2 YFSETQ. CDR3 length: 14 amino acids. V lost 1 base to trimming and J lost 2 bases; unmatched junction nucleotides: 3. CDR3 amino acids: CASSLLRGAYEQYF. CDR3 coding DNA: TGCGCCAGCAGCTTGCTACGGGGGGCCTACGAGCAGTACTTC.

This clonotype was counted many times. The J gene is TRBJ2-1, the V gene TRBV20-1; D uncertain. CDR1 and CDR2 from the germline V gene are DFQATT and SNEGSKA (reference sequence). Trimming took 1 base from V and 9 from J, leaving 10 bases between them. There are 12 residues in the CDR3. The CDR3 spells CSARVAPSEQFF. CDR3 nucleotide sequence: TGCAGTGCTAGAGTTGCCCCCAGTGAGCAGTTCTTC.

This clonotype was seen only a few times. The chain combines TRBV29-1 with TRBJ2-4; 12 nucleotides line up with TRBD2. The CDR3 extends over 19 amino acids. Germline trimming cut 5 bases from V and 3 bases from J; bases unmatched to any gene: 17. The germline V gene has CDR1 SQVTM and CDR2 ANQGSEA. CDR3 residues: CSVFHRLAGDSSGKNIQYF. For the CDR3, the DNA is TGCAGCGTTTTCCACCGACTAGCGGGGGATTCGTCGGGCAAAAACATTCAGTACTTC.

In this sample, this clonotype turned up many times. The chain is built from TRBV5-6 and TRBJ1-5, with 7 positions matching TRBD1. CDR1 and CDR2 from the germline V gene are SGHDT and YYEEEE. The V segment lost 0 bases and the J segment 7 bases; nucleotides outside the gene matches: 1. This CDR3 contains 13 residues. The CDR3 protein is CASSLAGGQPQHF. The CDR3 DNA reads TGTGCCAGCAGCTTGGCAGGGGGGCAGCCCCAGCATTTT.

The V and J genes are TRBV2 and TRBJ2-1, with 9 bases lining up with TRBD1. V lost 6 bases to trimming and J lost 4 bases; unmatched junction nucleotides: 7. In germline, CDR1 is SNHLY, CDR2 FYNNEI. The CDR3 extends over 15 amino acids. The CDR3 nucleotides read TGTGCCAGCAGGGCCGGGACAGGGTTGTACAATGAGCAGTTCTTC. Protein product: CASRAGTGLYNEQFF.

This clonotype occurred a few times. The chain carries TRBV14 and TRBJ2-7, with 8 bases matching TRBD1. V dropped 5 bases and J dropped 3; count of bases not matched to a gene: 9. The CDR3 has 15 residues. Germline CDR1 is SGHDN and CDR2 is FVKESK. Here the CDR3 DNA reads TGTGCCAGCAGCGCAGGGGGCACATACTTCTACGAGCAGTACTTC. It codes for CASSAGGTYFYEQYF.

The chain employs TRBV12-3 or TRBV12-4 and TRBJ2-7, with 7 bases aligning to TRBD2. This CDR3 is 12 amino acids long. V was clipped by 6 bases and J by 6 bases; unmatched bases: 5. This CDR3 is CASRGSGGEQYF. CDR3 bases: TGTGCCAGCAGGGGTTCGGGGGGCGAGCAGTACTTC.

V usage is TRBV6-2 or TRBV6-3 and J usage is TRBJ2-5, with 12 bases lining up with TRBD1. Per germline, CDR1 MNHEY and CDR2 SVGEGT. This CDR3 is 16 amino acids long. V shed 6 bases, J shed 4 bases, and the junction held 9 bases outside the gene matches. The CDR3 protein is CASRRGRDRGPETQYF. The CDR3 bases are TGTGCCAGCAGGCGCGGACGGGACAGGGGGCCAGAGACCCAGTACTTC.

Here the CDR3 reads CASSWNIYEQYF. CDR3 in DNA: TGTGCCAGCAGTTGGAACATTTACGAGCAGTACTTC. The rearrangement joins TRBV12-3 or TRBV12-4 to TRBJ2-7; no clear D gene. The CDR3 sequence is 12 residues long. V lost 4 bases to trimming and J lost 4 bases, with 8 bases between them.

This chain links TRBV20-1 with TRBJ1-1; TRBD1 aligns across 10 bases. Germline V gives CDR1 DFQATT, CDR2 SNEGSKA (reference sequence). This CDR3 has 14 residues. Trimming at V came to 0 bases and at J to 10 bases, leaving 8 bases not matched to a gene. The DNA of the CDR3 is TGCAGTGCTAGAGAGTTGGCTGGGGACAGGGGAGCTTTCTTT. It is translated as CSARELAGDRGAFF.

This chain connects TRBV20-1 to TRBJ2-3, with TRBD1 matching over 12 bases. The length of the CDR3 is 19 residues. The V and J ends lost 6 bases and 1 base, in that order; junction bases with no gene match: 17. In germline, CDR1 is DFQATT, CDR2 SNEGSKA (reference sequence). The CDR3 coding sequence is TGCAGTGCGAGAAACTCCCCGGGACAGGGGGCGCAGGGCACAGATACGCAGTATTTT. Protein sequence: CSARNSPGQGAQGTDTQYF.

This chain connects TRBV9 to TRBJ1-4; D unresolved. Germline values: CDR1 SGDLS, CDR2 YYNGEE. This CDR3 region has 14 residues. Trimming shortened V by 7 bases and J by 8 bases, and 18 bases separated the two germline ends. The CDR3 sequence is CASSGKGSGEKLFF. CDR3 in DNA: TGTGCCAGCTCTGGGAAGGGCTCCGGCGAAAAACTGTTTTTT.

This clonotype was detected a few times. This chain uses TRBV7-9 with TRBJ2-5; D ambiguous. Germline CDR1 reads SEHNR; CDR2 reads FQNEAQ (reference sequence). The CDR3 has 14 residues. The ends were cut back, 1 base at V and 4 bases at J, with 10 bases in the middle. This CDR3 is CASSLVKARETQYF. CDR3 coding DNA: TGTGCCAGCAGCTTAGTGAAAGCGAGAGAGACCCAGTACTTC. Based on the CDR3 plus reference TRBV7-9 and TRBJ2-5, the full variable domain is DTGVSQNPRHKITKRGQNVTFRCDPISEHNRLYWYRQTLGQGPEFLTYFQNEAQLEKSRLLSDRFSAERPKGSFSTLEIQRTEQGDSAMYLCASSLVKARETQYFGPGTRLLVL.

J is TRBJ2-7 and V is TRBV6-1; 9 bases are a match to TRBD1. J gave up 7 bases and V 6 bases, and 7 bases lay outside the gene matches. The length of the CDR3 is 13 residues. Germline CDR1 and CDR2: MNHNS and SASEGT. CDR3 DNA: TGTGCCAGCAGGCGGACAGGGGAAGGAGAGCAGTACTTC. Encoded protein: CASRRTGEGEQYF.

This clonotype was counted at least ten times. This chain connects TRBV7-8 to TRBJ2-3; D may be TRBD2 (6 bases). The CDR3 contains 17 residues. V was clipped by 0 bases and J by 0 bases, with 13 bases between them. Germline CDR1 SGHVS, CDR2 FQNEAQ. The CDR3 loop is CASSLAGGTASTDTQYF. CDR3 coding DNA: TGTGCCAGCAGCTTAGCGGGAGGTACCGCTAGCACAGATACGCAGTATTTT. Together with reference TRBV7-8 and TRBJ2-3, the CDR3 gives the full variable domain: GAGVSQSPRYKVAKRGQDVALRCDPISGHVSLFWYQQALGQGPEFLTYFQNEAQLDKSGLPSDRFFAERPEGSVSTLKIQRTQQEDSAVYLCASSLAGGTASTDTQYFGPGTRLTVL.

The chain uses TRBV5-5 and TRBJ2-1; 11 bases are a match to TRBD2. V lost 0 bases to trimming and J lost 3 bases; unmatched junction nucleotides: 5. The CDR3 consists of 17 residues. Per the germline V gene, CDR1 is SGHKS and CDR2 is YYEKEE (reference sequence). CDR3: CASSLGATSGNYNEQFF. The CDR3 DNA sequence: TGTGCCAGCAGCTTGGGTGCGACTAGCGGGAACTACAATGAGCAGTTCTTC.